This TCR beta chain was observed in a study of shared clonotypes between healthy human individuals. Study-level findings and limits: Sampling used blood alone; tissue repertoires probably differ. Memory subsets generally showed smaller estimated richness than naive subsets did. Among donors, the sharing of clonotypes was expected to be influenced by sequencing depth.

TCRdb keeps only in-frame clones here, not all; method: immunoSEQ multiplex PCR. The sample contains roughly 1,100,000 clones, 65% to 75% of which appear only once. This clone was seen a single time. Antigen unknown. The CDR3 is made up of 15 amino acids. V dropped 7 bases and J dropped 1 base, with 14 bases sitting between them. Germline V CDR1 and CDR2: MNHEY, SVGAGI. The V gene is TRBV6-5, the J gene TRBJ1-5; D gene uncertain. The sequence derives from a man in his late teens or twenties in good health. Sample: memory CD4+ T cells sorted from blood. Subset indicated: CD45RA-negative fraction. CDR3 in DNA: TGTGCCAGCACAGGCTCCGCGCAGAGCAATCAGCCCCAGCATTTT. It codes for CASTGSAQSNQPQHF.